This T cell receptor (beta chain) is from a study of shared clonotypes between healthy human individuals. It was CD45RO-negative cells, positively selected for CCR7, that made up naive CD8 cells, with terminally differentiated effector memory CD45RA+ cells excluded. Germline V gene data show CDR1 as SGHKS and CDR2 as YYEKEE (reference sequence). There are 11 residues in the CDR3. V shed 0 bases and J shed 12 bases, with 9 bases lying between them. Data came from immunoSEQ multiplex PCR; TCRdb stores just in-frame clones and leaves some out. The sample includes around 2.1 million clones, under 95% of them seen just once.

Material for sequencing was naive CD8+ T cells from PBMCs. The chain carries TRBV5-5 and TRBJ2-5; D is perhaps TRBD2 (5 bases). The sequence came from a man aged 18 to 30 in good health. Some clones in this sample may be carry-over from other donors' samples. CDR3 nucleotide sequence: TGTGCCAGCAGCTTGGGGGGAGACGAGTACTTC. This gives the protein CASSLGGDEYF.